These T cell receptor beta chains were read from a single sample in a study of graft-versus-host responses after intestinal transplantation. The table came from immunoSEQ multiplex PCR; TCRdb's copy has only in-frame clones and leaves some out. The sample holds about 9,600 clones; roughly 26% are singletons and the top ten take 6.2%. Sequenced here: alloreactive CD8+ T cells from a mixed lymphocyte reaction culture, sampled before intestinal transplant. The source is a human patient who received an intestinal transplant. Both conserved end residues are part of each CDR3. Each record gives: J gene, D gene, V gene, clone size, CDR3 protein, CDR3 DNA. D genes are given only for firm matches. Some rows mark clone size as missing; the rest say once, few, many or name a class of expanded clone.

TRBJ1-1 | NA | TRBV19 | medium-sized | CASRGPKAFF | TGTGCCAGCCGAGGCCCGAAAGCTTTCTTT
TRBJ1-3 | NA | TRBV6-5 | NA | CASSYESGSGNTIYF | TGTGCCAGCAGTTACGAGAGTGGCTCTGGAAACACCATATATTTT
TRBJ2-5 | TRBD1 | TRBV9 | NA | CASSPTGGRETQYF | TGTGCCAGCAGCCCAACAGGGGGCCGAGAGACCCAGTACTTC
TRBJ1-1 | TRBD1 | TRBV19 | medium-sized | CASSIWGQGNTEAFF | TGTGCCAGTAGTATTTGGGGACAGGGGAACACTGAAGCTTTCTTT
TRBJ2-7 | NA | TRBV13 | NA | CASNIRTSSYEQYF | TGTGCCAGCAACATCCGCACCAGTTCCTACGAGCAGTACTTC
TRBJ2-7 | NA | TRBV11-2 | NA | CASSFTTYEQYF | TGTGCCAGCAGCTTCACCACTTACGAGCAGTACTTC
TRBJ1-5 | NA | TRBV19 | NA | CASSIVGQGQGILPQHF | TGTGCCAGTAGTATAGTTGGCCAGGGCCAAGGTATTCTGCCCCAGCATTTT
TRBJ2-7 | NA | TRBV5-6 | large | CASSLATPGWAYEQYF | TGTGCCAGCAGCTTGGCCACCCCGGGGTGGGCCTACGAGCAGTACTTC
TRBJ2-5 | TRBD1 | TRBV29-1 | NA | CSVDRGQPHGAQYF | TGCAGCGTGGACCGGGGACAGCCTCATGGGGCCCAGTACTTC
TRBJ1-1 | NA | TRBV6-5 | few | CASKGSTNTEAFF | TGTGCCAGCAAAGGTTCGACTAACACTGAAGCTTTCTTT
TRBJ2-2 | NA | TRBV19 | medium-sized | CASSIIGGGELFF | TGTGCCAGTAGTATTATCGGTGGCGGGGAGCTGTTTTTT
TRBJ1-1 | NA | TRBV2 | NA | CASSEGRGLNTEAFF | TGTGCCAGCAGTGAGGGGCGGGGTTTGAACACTGAAGCTTTCTTT
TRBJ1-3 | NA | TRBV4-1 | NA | CASSQVSGNTIYF | TGCGCCAGCAGCCAAGTTAGTGGAAACACCATATATTTT
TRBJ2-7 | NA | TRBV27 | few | CASSLLGAGDEQYF | TGTGCCAGCAGTTTATTGGGGGCGGGGGACGAGCAGTACTTC
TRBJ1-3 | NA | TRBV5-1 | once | CASSADGDSGNTIYF | TGCGCCAGCAGCGCAGACGGAGACTCTGGAAACACCATATATTTT
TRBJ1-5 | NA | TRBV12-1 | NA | CASSPRPARGDQPQHF | TGTGCCAGCAGCCCCCGCCCCGCGCGGGGCGATCAGCCCCAGCATTTT
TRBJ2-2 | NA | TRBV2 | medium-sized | CASSPPGGGNTGELFF | TGTGCCAGCAGCCCCCCGGGGGGCGGGAACACCGGGGAGCTGTTTTTT
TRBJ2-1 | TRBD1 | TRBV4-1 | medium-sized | CASSQVGQSLSSYNEQFF | TGCGCCAGCAGCCAAGTGGGACAGTCATTAAGCTCCTACAATGAGCAGTTCTTC
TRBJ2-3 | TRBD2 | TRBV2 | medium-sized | CASSEVASGGTDTQYF | TGTGCCAGCAGTGAGGTGGCTAGCGGGGGGACAGATACGCAGTATTTT
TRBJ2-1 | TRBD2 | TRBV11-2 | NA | CASTFTSGGRNEQFF | TGTGCCAGCACCTTTACTAGCGGGGGCCGCAATGAGCAGTTCTTC
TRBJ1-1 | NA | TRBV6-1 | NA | CASSDRGQNTEAFF | TGTGCCAGCAGTGATAGGGGCCAGAACACTGAAGCTTTCTTT
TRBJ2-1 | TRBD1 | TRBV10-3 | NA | CATRDRGYNEQFF | TGTGCCACCCGGGACAGGGGATACAATGAGCAGTTCTTC
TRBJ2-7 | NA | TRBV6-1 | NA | CASTRAYEQYF | TGTGCCAGCACCCGCGCCTACGAGCAGTACTTC
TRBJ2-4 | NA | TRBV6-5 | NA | CASSYRNIQYF | TGTGCCAGCAGTTATCGGAACATTCAGTACTTC
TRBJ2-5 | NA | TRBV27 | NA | CASSFYFGETQYF | TGTGCCAGCAGTTTCTACTTCGGGGAGACCCAGTACTTC
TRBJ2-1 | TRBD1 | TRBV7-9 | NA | CASSFRGTGGLDNEQFF | TGTGCCAGCAGCTTTAGGGGGACAGGGGGATTGGACAATGAGCAGTTCTTC
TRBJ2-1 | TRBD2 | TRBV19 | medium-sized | CASSMSGVVYNEQFF | TGTGCCAGTAGTATGAGCGGGGTGGTCTACAATGAGCAGTTCTTC
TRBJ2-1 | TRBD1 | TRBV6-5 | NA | CASSETGQGYNEQFF | TGTGCCAGCAGCGAGACAGGACAGGGCTACAATGAGCAGTTCTTC
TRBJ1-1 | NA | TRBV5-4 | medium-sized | CASSLIGGNTEAFF | TGTGCCAGCAGCTTGATCGGAGGGAACACTGAAGCTTTCTTT
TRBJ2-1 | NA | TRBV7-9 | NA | CASSLGGGEQFF | TGTGCCAGCAGCTTAGGGGGCGGTGAGCAGTTCTTC
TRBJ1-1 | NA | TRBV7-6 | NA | CASSLGGGDLNTEAFF | TGTGCCAGCAGCTTAGGGGGAGGGGATTTGAACACTGAAGCTTTCTTT
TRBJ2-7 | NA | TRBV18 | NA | CASSPLTYEQYF | TGTGCCAGCTCACCACTCACCTACGAGCAGTACTTC
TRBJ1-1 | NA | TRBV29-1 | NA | CSVEGAGTEAFF | TGCAGCGTTGAGGGAGCGGGAACTGAAGCTTTCTTT
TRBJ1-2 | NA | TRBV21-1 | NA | CASSKLNQYNYGYTF | TGTGCCAGCAGCAAATTGAATCAGTATAACTATGGCTACACCTTC
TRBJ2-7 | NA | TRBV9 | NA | CASSDHGGYEQYF | TGTGCCAGCAGCGATCACGGCGGCTACGAGCAGTACTTC
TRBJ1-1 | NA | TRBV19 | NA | CASSIVAESTAFF | TGTGCCAGTAGTATAGTCGCGGAGTCTACGGCTTTCTTT
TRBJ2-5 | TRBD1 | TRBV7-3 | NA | CASSHSGGLGETQYF | TGTGCCAGCAGCCATTCAGGGGGTCTGGGGGAGACCCAGTACTTC
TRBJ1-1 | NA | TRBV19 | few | CASSLGRNTEAFF | TGTGCCAGTAGTTTAGGCAGGAACACTGAAGCTTTCTTT
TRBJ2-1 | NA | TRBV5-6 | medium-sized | CASSVGTPYNEQFF | TGTGCCAGCAGCGTAGGGACTCCCTACAATGAGCAGTTCTTC
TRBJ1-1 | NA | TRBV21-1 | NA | CASRAWTGPMNTEAFF | TGTGCCAGCAGAGCCTGGACAGGGCCGATGAACACTGAAGCTTTCTTT
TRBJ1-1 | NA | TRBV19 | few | CASSYTNTEAFF | TGTGCCAGTAGTTACACGAACACTGAAGCTTTCTTT
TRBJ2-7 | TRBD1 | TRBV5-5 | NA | CASSLPGGYEQYF | TGTGCCAGCAGCTTGCCAGGGGGCTACGAGCAGTACTTC
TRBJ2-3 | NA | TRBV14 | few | CASSQASTVVGSDTQYF | TGTGCCAGCAGCCAAGCCTCGACAGTCGTGGGGTCAGATACGCAGTATTTT
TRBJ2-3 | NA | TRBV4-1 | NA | CASSPIPADTQYF | TGCGCCAGCAGCCCCATCCCGGCAGATACGCAGTATTTT
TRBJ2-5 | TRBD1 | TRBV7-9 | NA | CASSLAGTGQETQYF | TGTGCCAGCAGCTTAGCTGGGACAGGGCAAGAGACCCAGTACTTC
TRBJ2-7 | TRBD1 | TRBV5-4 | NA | CASSPTGGSYEQYF | TGTGCCAGCAGCCCCACAGGGGGCTCCTACGAGCAGTACTTC
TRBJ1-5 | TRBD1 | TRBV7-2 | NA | CASSLGTGLIGQPQHF | TGTGCCAGCAGCTTAGGGACAGGGCTTATTGGACAGCCCCAGCATTTT
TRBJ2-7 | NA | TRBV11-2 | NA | CASSSLLTDYEQYF | TGTGCCAGCAGCTCCCTTTTGACAGACTACGAGCAGTACTTC
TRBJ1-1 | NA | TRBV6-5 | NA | CASSYGPPNTEAFF | TGTGCCAGCAGCTACGGGCCGCCGAACACTGAAGCTTTCTTT
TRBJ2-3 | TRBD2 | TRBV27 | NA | CASSLYGGAWDTQYF | TGTGCCAGCAGTTTATACGGGGGGGCCTGGGATACGCAGTATTTT